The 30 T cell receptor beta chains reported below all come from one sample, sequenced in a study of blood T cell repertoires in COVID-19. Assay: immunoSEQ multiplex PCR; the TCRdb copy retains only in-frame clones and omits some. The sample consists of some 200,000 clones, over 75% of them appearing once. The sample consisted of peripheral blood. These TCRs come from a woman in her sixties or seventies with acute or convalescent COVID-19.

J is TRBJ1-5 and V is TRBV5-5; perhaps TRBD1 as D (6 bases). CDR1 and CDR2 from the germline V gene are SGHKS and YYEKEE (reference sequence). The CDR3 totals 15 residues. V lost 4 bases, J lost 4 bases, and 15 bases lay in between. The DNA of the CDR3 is TGTGCCAGCAGCCTACTGGGAGGGGGTAATCAGCCCCAGCATTTT. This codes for CASSLLGGGNQPQHF.

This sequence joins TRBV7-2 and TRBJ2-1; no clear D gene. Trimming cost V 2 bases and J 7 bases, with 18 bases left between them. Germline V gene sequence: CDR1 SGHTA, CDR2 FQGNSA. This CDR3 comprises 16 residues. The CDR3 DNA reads TGTGCCAGCAGCTTATTCCGGCGGATAGTCCAGAATGAGCAGTTCTTC. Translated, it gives CASSLFRRIVQNEQFF.

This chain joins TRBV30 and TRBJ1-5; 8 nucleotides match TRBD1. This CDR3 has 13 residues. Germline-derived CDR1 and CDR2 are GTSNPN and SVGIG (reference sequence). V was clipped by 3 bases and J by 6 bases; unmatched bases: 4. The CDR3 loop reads CAWRSGQGQPQHF. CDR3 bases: TGTGCCTGGAGGTCCGGACAGGGTCAGCCCCAGCATTTT.

CDR3 coding DNA: TGTGCCAGCAGTGAGTCAGGGCCCTATGGCTACACCTTC. Translation: CASSESGPYGYTF. The rearrangement joins TRBV2 to TRBJ1-2, with D possibly matching TRBD1 (5 bases). CDR3 length: 13 amino acids. The V gene lost 3 bases and the J gene lost 4 bases, with 9 bases spanning the gap. Germline loops: CDR1 SNHLY, CDR2 FYNNEI.

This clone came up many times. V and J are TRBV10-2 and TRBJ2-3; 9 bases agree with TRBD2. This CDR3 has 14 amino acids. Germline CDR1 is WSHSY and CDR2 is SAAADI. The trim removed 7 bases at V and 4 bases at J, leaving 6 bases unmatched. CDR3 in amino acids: CASTAREGSDTQYF. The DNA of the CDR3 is TGCGCCAGCACTGCGCGGGAGGGTTCAGATACGCAGTATTTT.

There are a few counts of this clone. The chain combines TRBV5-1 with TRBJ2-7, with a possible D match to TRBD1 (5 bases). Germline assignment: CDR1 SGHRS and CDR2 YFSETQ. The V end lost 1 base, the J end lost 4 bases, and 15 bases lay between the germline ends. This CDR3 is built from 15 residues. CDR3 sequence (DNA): TGCGCCAGCAGCTTGCCTCAGGGTGCCGGATACGAGCAGTACTTC. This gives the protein CASSLPQGAGYEQYF.

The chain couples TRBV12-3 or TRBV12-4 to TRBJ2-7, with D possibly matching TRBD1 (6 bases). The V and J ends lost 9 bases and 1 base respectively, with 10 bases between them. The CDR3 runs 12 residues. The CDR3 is CASSRGSYEQYF. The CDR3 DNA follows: TGTGCCAGTTCGAGGGGGTCCTACGAGCAGTACTTC.

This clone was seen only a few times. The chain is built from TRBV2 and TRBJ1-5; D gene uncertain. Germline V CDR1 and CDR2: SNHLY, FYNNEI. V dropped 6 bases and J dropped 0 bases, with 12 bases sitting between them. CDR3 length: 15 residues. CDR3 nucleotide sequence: TGTGCCAGCAGCGTAGAGGTATATAGCAATCAGCCCCAGCATTTT. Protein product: CASSVEVYSNQPQHF.

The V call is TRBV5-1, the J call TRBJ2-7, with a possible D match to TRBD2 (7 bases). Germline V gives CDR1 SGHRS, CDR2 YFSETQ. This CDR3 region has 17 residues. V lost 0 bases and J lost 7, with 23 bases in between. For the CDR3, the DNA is TGCGCCAGCAGCTTGGTTTCGGCGGGGGCTCCACTATCAGAGCAGTACTTC. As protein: CASSLVSAGAPLSEQYF.

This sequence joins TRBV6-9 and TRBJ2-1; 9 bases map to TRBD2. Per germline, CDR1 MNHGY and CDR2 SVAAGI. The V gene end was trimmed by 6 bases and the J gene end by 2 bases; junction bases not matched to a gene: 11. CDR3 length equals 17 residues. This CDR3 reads CASSRGLSGSPYNEQFF. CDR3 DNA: TGTGCCAGCAGCCGAGGCCTTAGCGGGAGCCCCTACAATGAGCAGTTCTTC.

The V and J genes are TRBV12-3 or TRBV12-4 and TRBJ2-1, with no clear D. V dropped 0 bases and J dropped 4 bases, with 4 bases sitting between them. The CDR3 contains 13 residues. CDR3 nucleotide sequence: TGTGCCAGCAGTTTAGCTCGTTACAATGAGCAGTTCTTC. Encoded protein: CASSLARYNEQFF.

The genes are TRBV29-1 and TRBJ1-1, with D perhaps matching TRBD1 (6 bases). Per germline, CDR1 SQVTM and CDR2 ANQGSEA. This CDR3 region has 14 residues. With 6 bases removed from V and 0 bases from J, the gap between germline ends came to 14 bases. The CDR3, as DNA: TGCAGCGTGAAGGACAGCTTCATGAACACTGAAGCTTTCTTT. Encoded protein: CSVKDSFMNTEAFF.

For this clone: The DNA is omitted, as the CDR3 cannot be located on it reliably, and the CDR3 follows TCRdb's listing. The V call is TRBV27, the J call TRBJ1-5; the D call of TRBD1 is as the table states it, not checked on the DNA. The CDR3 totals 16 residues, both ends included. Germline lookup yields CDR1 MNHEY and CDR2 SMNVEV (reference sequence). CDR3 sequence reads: CASSSSTGGIHQPQHF.

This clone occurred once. CDR3 nucleotides: TGTGCCAGCAGCTCGACAGGGAAACAAGAAAAACTGTTTTTT. The encoded protein is CASSSTGKQEKLFF. J is TRBJ1-4 and V is TRBV7-9, with 7 bases lining up with TRBD1. The CDR3 sequence is 14 residues long. In germline, CDR1 is SEHNR, CDR2 FQNEAQ (reference sequence). Germline trimming cut 4 bases from V and 8 bases from J; bases unmatched to any gene: 7.

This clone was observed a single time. The CDR3 DNA reads TGTGCCAGCAGTTACCAGCGGGGGGGGAACAATGAGCAGTTCTTC. As protein: CASSYQRGGNNEQFF. The V call is TRBV6-2 or TRBV6-3, the J call TRBJ2-1; 10 bases are shared with TRBD2. Germline CDR1 and CDR2: MNHEY and SVGEGT. V shed 2 bases and J 5 bases; nucleotides not matched to a gene: 3. The CDR3 consists of 15 residues.

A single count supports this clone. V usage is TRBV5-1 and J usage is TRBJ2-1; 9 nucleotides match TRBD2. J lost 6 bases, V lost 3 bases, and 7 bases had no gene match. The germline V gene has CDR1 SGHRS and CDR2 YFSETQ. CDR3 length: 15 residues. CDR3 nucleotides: TGCGCCAGCAGCTACTCTAGCGGGATAGGCAATGAGCAGTTCTTC. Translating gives CASSYSSGIGNEQFF.

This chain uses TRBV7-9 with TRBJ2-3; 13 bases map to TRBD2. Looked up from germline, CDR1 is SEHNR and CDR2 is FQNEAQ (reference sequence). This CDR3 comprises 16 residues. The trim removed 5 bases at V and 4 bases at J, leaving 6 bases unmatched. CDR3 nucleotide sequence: TGTGCCAGCAGCCCCGGACTAGCGGGAGCCGCAGATACGCAGTATTTT. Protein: CASSPGLAGAADTQYF.

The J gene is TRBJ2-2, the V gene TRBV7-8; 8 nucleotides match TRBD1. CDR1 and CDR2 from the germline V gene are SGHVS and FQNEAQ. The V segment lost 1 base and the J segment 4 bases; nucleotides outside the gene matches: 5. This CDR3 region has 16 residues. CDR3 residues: CASSLVDRVVTGELFF. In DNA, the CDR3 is TGTGCCAGCAGCTTAGTGGACAGGGTAGTCACCGGGGAGCTGTTTTTT.

This CDR3 is CASSLVSVGGNEKLFF. The CDR3 DNA follows: TGTGCCAGCAGCTTGGTGTCAGTTGGAGGTAATGAAAAACTGTTTTTT. The chain combines TRBV5-6 with TRBJ1-4; D is unresolved. This CDR3 is 16 amino acids long. The V end was cut by 0 bases, the J end by 4 bases, with 13 bases between. CDR1 and CDR2 (germline): SGHDT, YYEEEE.

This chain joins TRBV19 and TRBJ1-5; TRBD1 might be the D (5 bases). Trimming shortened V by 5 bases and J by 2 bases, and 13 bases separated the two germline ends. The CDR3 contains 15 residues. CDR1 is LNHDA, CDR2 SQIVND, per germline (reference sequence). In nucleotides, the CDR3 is TGTGCCAGTAGTGCCGACGGGGGTGGCAATCAGCCCCAGCATTTT. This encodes CASSADGGGNQPQHF.

CDR3 protein: CASTGTILNYGYTF. The CDR3 nucleotides read TGTGCCAGTACGGGGACAATCCTGAACTATGGCTACACCTTC. V usage is TRBV19 and J usage is TRBJ1-2; possible D gene TRBD1, 6 bases. CDR3 size: 14 residues. From germline, CDR1 is LNHDA and CDR2 SQIVND (reference sequence). V lost 7 bases to trimming and J lost 2 bases, with 14 bases between them.

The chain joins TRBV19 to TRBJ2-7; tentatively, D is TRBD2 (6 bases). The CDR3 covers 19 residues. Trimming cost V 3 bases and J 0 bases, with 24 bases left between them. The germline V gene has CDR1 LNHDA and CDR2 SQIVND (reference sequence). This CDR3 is CASSISGRRGGPYSYEQYF. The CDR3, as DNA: TGTGCCAGTAGTATTTCGGGCAGGAGGGGAGGCCCTTACTCCTACGAGCAGTACTTC.

The CDR3 is CASSALGLEGTEAFF. In nucleotides, the CDR3 is TGTGCCAGCAGTGCTTTGGGACTTGAAGGCACTGAAGCTTTCTTT. The chain combines TRBV25-1 with TRBJ1-1; tentative D call: TRBD1 (5 bases). The CDR3 covers 15 residues. Looked up from germline, CDR1 is MGHDK and CDR2 is SYGVNS. Trimming left V 4 bases short and J 4 bases short, with 16 bases between.

CDR3 in DNA: TGCAGTGCTAGTGGTTCTAGCTCCTACAATGAGCAGTTCTTC. It yields the protein CSASGSSSYNEQFF. The V gene is TRBV20-1, the J gene TRBJ2-1; no definite D call. Trimming took off 3 bases at V and 0 bases at J, with 9 bases between the two ends. Germline assignment: CDR1 DFQATT and CDR2 SNEGSKA (reference sequence). CDR3 size: 14 residues.

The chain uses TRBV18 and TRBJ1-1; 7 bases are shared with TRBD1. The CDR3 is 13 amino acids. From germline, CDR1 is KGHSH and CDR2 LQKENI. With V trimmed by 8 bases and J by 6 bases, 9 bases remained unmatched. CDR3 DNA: TGTGCCAGCGGCACGGATCAGGGGGCTGAAGCTTTCTTT. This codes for CASGTDQGAEAFF.

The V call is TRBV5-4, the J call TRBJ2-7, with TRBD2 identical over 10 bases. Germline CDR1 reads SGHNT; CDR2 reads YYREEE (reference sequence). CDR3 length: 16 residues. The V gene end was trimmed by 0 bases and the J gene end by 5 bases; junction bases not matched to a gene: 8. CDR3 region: CASSLGLAGAIDEQYF. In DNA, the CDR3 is TGTGCCAGCAGCTTGGGGCTAGCGGGAGCCATTGACGAGCAGTACTTC.

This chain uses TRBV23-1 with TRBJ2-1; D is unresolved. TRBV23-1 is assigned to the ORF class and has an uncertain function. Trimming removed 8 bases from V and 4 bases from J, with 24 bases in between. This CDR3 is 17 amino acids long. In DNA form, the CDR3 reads TGCGCCAGCCATAGCCCTCTTTGTGGATTCCCGTACAATGAGCAGTTCTTC. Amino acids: CASHSPLCGFPYNEQFF.

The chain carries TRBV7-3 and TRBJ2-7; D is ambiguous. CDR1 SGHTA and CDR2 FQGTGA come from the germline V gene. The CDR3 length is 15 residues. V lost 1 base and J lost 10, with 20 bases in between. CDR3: CASSLNGLAHNVQYF. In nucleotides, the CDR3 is TGTGCCAGCAGCTTAAACGGTTTAGCCCATAATGTCCAGTACTTC.

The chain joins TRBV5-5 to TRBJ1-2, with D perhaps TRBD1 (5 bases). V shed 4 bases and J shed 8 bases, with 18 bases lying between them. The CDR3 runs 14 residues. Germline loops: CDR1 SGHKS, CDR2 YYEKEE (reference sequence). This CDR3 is CASSHSGGEGGYTF. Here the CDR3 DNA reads TGTGCCAGCAGCCACAGCGGAGGGGAGGGCGGCTACACCTTC.

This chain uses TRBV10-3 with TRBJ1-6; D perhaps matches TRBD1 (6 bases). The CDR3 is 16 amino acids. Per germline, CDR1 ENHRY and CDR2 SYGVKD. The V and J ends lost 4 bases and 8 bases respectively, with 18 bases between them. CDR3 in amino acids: CAISAVGHPTDSPLHF. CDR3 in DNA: TGTGCCATCAGTGCCGTGGGACACCCCACGGATTCACCCCTCCACTTT.